These 14 T cell receptor beta chains originate from one sample sequenced in a study. Tregs were sorted as CD4+CD25+CD127-/low cells. TCRdb reprocessed the 5' RACE reads via MiXCR and lists one record per CDR3 protein. The sample lists about 10,000 distinct CDR3 sequences, 14% occurring once. Source material: Tregs sorted from blood. These receptors were obtained from a female donor with breast cancer.

By sample fraction, this clonotype is medium-sized. The chain uses TRBV10-3 and TRBJ1-5; 7 nucleotides line up with TRBD1. This CDR3 has 14 amino acids. CDR1 and CDR2 (germline): ENHRY, SYGVKD. Trimming at V came to 5 bases and at J to 7 bases, leaving 8 bases not matched to a gene. CDR3 sequence (DNA): TGTGCCATCAGTCCGGATTCGGGACAGCAGCCCCAGCATTTT. It is translated as CAISPDSGQQPQHF.

This clonotype is medium-sized. The rearrangement links TRBV7-9 to TRBJ1-1; D is unclear. Germline V lookup: CDR1 SEHNR, CDR2 FQNEAQ (reference sequence). The CDR3 extends over 13 amino acids. V was shortened by 4 bases and J by 0 bases, with 6 bases between the two germline ends. The chain's CDR3 is CASSSEMNTEAFF. CDR3 sequence (DNA): TGTGCCAGCAGCTCGGAGATGAACACTGAAGCTTTCTTT.

This clonotype is medium-sized in the sample. The J gene is TRBJ2-1, the V gene TRBV5-1, with 7 positions matching TRBD2. There are 13 residues in the CDR3. Trimming at V came to 0 bases and at J to 6 bases, leaving 0 bases not matched to a gene. CDR1 SGHRS and CDR2 YFSETQ come from the germline V gene. The CDR3 coding sequence is TGCGCCAGCAGCTTGGGGACTAGCAATGAGCAGTTCTTC. This translates into CASSLGTSNEQFF.

There are many counts of this clonotype. This chain connects TRBV6-1 to TRBJ2-3; 7 bases are shared with TRBD2. This CDR3 region has 15 residues. The germline CDR1 and CDR2 sequences are MNHNS and SASEGT. Trimming cost V 1 base and J 2 bases; bases outside gene matches: 3. The CDR3 bases are TGTGCCAGCAGTGAAGAAGCGGGACTCACAGATACGCAGTATTTT. Translated: CASSEEAGLTDTQYF.

As for this clonotype: A much larger clone lies a single base off, so this may be a read error. This chain connects TRBV5-1 to TRBJ2-1; 15 positions agree with TRBD2. CDR1 is SGHRS and CDR2 is YFSETQ in the germline V gene. The CDR3 has 18 residues. DNA for the CDR3: TGCGCCAGCAGCTTGGGTCTAGGACTAGCGGGAGGGTACAATGGGCAGTTCTTC. It specifies CASSLGLGLAGGYNGQFF.

Judged by abundance, this clonotype is medium-sized (0.01 to 0.1%). The CDR3 protein is CSARDDRKNEQFF. The DNA for the CDR3 is TGCAGTGCTAGAGATGACCGCAAAAATGAGCAGTTCTTC. The V call is TRBV20-1, the J call TRBJ2-1; D is ambiguous. V dropped 0 bases and J dropped 7 bases, with 10 bases sitting between them. The CDR3 covers 13 residues. CDR1 and CDR2 from the germline V gene are DFQATT and SNEGSKA (reference sequence).

This clonotype occurred many times. The chain couples TRBV2 to TRBJ2-7, with a tentative D call TRBD2 (5 bases). This CDR3 comprises 13 residues. Germline-derived CDR1 and CDR2 are SNHLY and FYNNEI. Trimming pared 5 bases from V and 5 bases from J, leaving 13 bases between. CDR3 in DNA: TGTGCCAGCAGTCCCATGCTCGGGGACGAGCAGTACTTC. This gives the protein CASSPMLGDEQYF. Variable domain in full (rest from reference TRBV2 and TRBJ2-7): EPEVTQTPSHQVTQMGQEVILRCVPISNHLYFYWYRQILGQKVEFLVSFYNNEISEKSEIFDDQFSVERPDGSNFTLKIRSTKLEDSAMYFCASSPMLGDEQYFGPGTRLTVT.

The J gene is TRBJ2-7, the V gene TRBV3-1; 12 bases align to TRBD1. Trimming cost V 8 bases and J 5 bases; bases outside gene matches: 4. In germline, CDR1 is LGHDT, CDR2 YNNKEL (reference sequence). The CDR3 has 13 residues. The CDR3 loop reads CASRGTGGNEQYF. CDR3 DNA: TGTGCCAGCCGGGGGACAGGGGGCAACGAGCAGTACTTC.

In the case of this clonotype: A read error may be the cause here, since a much bigger clone is one base away. The chain joins TRBV7-2 to TRBJ2-1; D remains ambiguous. This CDR3 spans 12 amino acids. The germline V gene encodes CDR1 SGHTA and CDR2 FQGNSA. CDR3 amino acids: CASNLDYGEQFF. In DNA, the CDR3 is TGTGCCAGCAACTTAGATTACGGTGAGCAGTTCTTC.

This clonotype is medium-sized (0.01 to 0.1%) within its sample. This chain links TRBV28 with TRBJ2-3, with no clear D. The CDR3 runs 13 residues. Germline V lookup: CDR1 MDHEN, CDR2 SYDVKM. V lost 8 bases and J lost 0, with 9 bases in between. CDR3 residues: CASCQGSTDTQYF. CDR3 bases: TGTGCCAGCTGCCAAGGGAGCACAGATACGCAGTATTTT. The whole variable domain, remainder taken from reference TRBV28 and TRBJ2-3, is DVKVTQSSRYLVKRTGEKVFLECVQDMDHENMFWYRQDPGLGLRLIYFSYDVKMKEKGDIPEGYSVSREKKERFSLILESASTNQTSMYLCASCQGSTDTQYFGPGTRLTVL.

This clonotype is medium-sized within its sample. The genes are TRBV12-5 and TRBJ2-2, with TRBD1 as a possible D gene (8 bases). With 11 bases removed from V and 4 bases from J, the gap between germline ends came to 17 bases. Germline loops: CDR1 LGHNT, CDR2 FRNRAP. CDR3 size: 14 residues. Here the CDR3 DNA reads TGTGCTTCACAGGGGGGGCTAGCCACCGGGGAGCTGTTTTTT. As protein: CASQGGLATGELFF. Using reference TRBV12-5 and TRBJ2-2 for the parts outside the CDR3, the full variable domain is DARVTQTPRHKVTEMGQEVTMRCQPILGHNTVFWYRQTMMQGLELLAYFRNRAPLDDSGMPKDRFSAEMPDATLATLKIQPSEPRDSAVYFCASQGGLATGELFFGEGSRLTVL.

This clonotype was seen at least ten times. V is TRBV5-1 and J is TRBJ2-3; TRBD1 is a possible D gene (5 bases). Germline V gene sequence: CDR1 SGHRS, CDR2 YFSETQ. The CDR3 covers 15 residues. The V and J ends lost 4 bases and 2 bases respectively, with 14 bases between them. In nucleotides, the CDR3 is TGCGCCAGCAGCATAGACAGTGCGAACACAGATACGCAGTATTTT. Translated, it gives CASSIDSANTDTQYF.

This clonotype rates as medium-sized. The V and J genes are TRBV20-1 and TRBJ2-7; 7 positions match TRBD1. The germline V gene has CDR1 DFQATT and CDR2 SNEGSKA (reference sequence). This CDR3 comprises 11 residues. V lost 5 bases and J lost 7; bases outside the gene matches: 5. The chain's CDR3 is CSAGTAREQYF. The CDR3, as DNA: TGCAGTGCTGGGACAGCTCGGGAGCAGTACTTC.

This clonotype turned up a few times. A much larger clone differs by one base, so this may be a read error. This chain uses TRBV24-1 with TRBJ2-7; weak D call: TRBD1 (5 bases). This CDR3 region has 13 residues. Germline-derived CDR1 and CDR2 are KGHDR and SFDVKD. CDR3 in amino acids: CAASAIDSYEQYF. CDR3 in DNA: TGTGCCGCCAGTGCCATAGACAGCTACGAGCAGTACTTC.